This T cell receptor (beta chain) was recovered during a study of blood T cell repertoires in COVID-19. The method was immunoSEQ multiplex PCR; TCRdb's version includes in-frame clones alone and lacks a portion of them. This table holds approximately 250,000 clones, more than 85% found once. This clone was seen only a few times. V lost 4 bases and J lost 5; bases outside the gene matches: 3. From germline, CDR1 is MNHEY and CDR2 SVGAGI. CDR3 size: 14 residues. Across roughly 25 US areas, participants ranged in age from roughly 18 to 95 years. Self-reported history from a screening survey and questionnaire set each donor's cohort.

The specimen was PBMCs or T cells enriched from blood (not recorded which). This receptor was identified in a man aged 35 to 55 who had been exposed to COVID-19. The chain recombines TRBV6-5 with TRBJ2-1, with 9 bases that match TRBD1. The CDR3 DNA follows: TGTGCCAGCAGTTTGGGACAGGGACACAATGAGCAGTTCTTC. It specifies CASSLGQGHNEQFF.